A single sample gave rise to the 25 T cell receptor beta chains below, sequenced in a study of early T cells in non-severe SARS-CoV-2 infection (dated by TCRdb to 2020 to 2023). The library was obtained by 5' RACE. For sequencing, a NextSeq 500 was employed. TCRdb itself trimmed the public reads at Q25 with fastp, ran MiXCR and retained productive beta chains. All rows with the same CDR3 protein become a single entry with the most common DNA and genes. The sample table shows over 50,000 distinct CDR3 sequences, and around 8% are seen once. The ten most abundant clones make up 9.4% of the sample. Sample: whole blood. The receptors here all came from an adult who was a healthcare worker with PCR-confirmed SARS-CoV-2 infection or an uninfected control (not recorded which).

The DNA of the CDR3 is TGTGCCAGCAGCTTTTCAGGCTCGCTCAACCCAACGGGCTACACCTTC. Translation gives CASSFSGSLNPTGYTF. The chain employs TRBV11-2 and TRBJ1-2; D unclear. This CDR3 has 16 amino acids. From germline, CDR1 is SGHAT and CDR2 FQNNGV. V gave up 3 bases and J gave up 8 bases, with 22 bases separating them.

The chain couples TRBV6-2 or TRBV6-3 to TRBJ2-1; D may be TRBD2 (6 bases). Germline-derived CDR1 and CDR2 are MNHEY and SVGEGT. V shed 2 bases and J shed 2 bases, with 10 bases lying between them. The CDR3 has 15 residues. CDR3 coding DNA: TGTGCCAGCAGTTACGCGGGAACCCCCTACAATGAGCAGTTCTTC. Translated, it gives CASSYAGTPYNEQFF.

This clonotype was observed many times. V is TRBV29-1 and J is TRBJ2-3, with TRBD2 matching over 10 bases. The germline CDR1 and CDR2 sequences are SQVTM and ANQGSEA. Trimming removed 3 bases from V and 0 bases from J; junction bases left unmatched: 3. The CDR3 length is 15 residues. The CDR3 sequence: CSVDGLAESTDTQYF. As DNA, the CDR3 is TGCAGCGTTGATGGACTAGCGGAGAGCACAGATACGCAGTATTTT.

This clonotype has at least ten counts. The chain uses TRBV5-1 and TRBJ1-2; D gene unclear. The V end was cut by 0 bases, the J end by 0 bases, with 9 bases between. In germline, CDR1 is SGHRS, CDR2 YFSETQ. The CDR3 loop spans 15 amino acids. CDR3 sequence reads: CASSLGTASNYGYTF. CDR3 in DNA: TGCGCCAGCAGCTTGGGGACGGCGTCTAACTATGGCTACACCTTC.

This clonotype came up many times. The chain employs TRBV20-1 and TRBJ1-1, with D perhaps TRBD1 (6 bases). This CDR3 spans 15 amino acids. Trimming shortened V by 3 bases and J by 1 base, and 15 bases separated the two germline ends. Per the germline V gene, CDR1 is DFQATT and CDR2 is SNEGSKA (reference sequence). The CDR3 here is CSARLPDRQNTEAFF. The CDR3 DNA is TGCAGTGCTAGGCTTCCTGACAGGCAGAACACTGAAGCTTTCTTT.

This clonotype was picked up many times. The J gene is TRBJ1-2, the V gene TRBV9; D unresolved. Germline V gives CDR1 SGDLS, CDR2 YYNGEE. Trimming pared 3 bases from V and 3 bases from J, leaving 6 bases between. This CDR3 spans 12 amino acids. CDR3 protein: CASSAPDYGYTF. The CDR3 DNA reads TGTGCCAGCAGCGCCCCAGACTATGGCTACACCTTC.

The sample holds a few counts of this clonotype. J is TRBJ1-2 and V is TRBV12-2; the table assigns TRBD1, which was not confirmed against the DNA. TRBV12-2 is recorded as a pseudogene. This CDR3 is 14 amino acids long. CDR3 in amino acids: CASRQPGQGYGYTF. The CDR3 DNA is TGTGCAAGTCGCCAACCGGGACAGGGGTATGGCTACACCTTC.

This clonotype was picked up many times. This chain uses TRBV5-6 with TRBJ2-1; no clear D. The germline V gene encodes CDR1 SGHDT and CDR2 YYEEEE. Trimming shortened V by 0 bases and J by 12 bases, and 10 bases separated the two germline ends. The CDR3 is 12 amino acids. Here the CDR3 reads CASSLAADWQFF. DNA of the CDR3: TGTGCCAGCAGCTTGGCCGCTGACTGGCAGTTCTTC. The full variable domain, its missing parts supplied by reference TRBV5-6 and TRBJ2-1, is DAGVTQSPTHLIKTRGQQVTLRCSPKSGHDTVSWYQQALGQGPQFIFQYYEEEERQRGNFPDRFSGHQFPNYSSELNVNALLLGDSALYLCASSLAADWQFFGPGTRLTVL.

This clonotype was seen repeatedly, ten times or more. The rearrangement links TRBV7-2 to TRBJ1-2; D is undetermined. CDR1 and CDR2 (germline): SGHTA, FQGNSA. Trimming took off 4 bases at V and 1 base at J, with 7 bases between the two ends. The CDR3 contains 13 residues. CDR3 nucleotide sequence: TGTGCCAGCAGCTCGGACGTTAACTATGGCTACACCTTC. Translating it yields CASSSDVNYGYTF.

The rearrangement links TRBV28 to TRBJ1-6; D gene ambiguous. Germline CDR1 is MDHEN and CDR2 is SYDVKM. Trimming took 6 bases from V and 7 from J, leaving 13 bases between them. The CDR3 has 14 residues. CDR3 DNA sequence: TGTGCCAGCAGCCTCGCCGGGTTGAATTCACCCCTCCACTTT. Translated, it gives CASSLAGLNSPLHF.

This clonotype was recorded many times. V is TRBV14 and J is TRBJ2-1, with TRBD1 matching over 10 bases. CDR1 and CDR2 (germline): SGHDN, FVKESK. The CDR3 totals 17 residues. The trim removed 3 bases at V and 5 bases at J, leaving 10 bases unmatched. The CDR3 reads CASSQPGGQGFHNEQFF. For the CDR3, the DNA is TGTGCCAGCAGCCAGCCGGGGGGACAGGGGTTTCACAATGAGCAGTTCTTC.

The CDR3 sequence: CASSESRQGLNTQYF. DNA for the CDR3: TGCGCCAGCAGTGAGTCGAGACAGGGATTAAATACGCAGTATTTT. This chain links TRBV10-1 with TRBJ2-3; 7 bases agree with TRBD1. The CDR3 contains 15 residues. Trimming cost V 0 bases and J 7 bases; bases outside gene matches: 7. CDR1 and CDR2 (germline): WNHNN, SYGVQD (reference sequence).

This clonotype was observed at least ten times. The V gene is TRBV9, the J gene TRBJ1-1; D call uncertain. Trimming pared 3 bases from V and 3 bases from J, leaving 12 bases between. CDR3 length equals 14 residues. Germline V gives CDR1 SGDLS, CDR2 YYNGEE. Written as DNA, the CDR3 is TGTGCCAGCAGCGCCACAGATTTCTACACTGAAGCTTTCTTT. Translation: CASSATDFYTEAFF.

This clonotype was observed at least ten times. CDR3 DNA: TGCGCCAGCCGTGTAGGGGGGCAGGGGTACGCCGGGGAGCTGTTTTTT. This sequence encodes CASRVGGQGYAGELFF. This rearrangement joins TRBV4-1 to TRBJ2-2, with D perhaps TRBD1 or TRBD2 (6 bases each). The CDR3 is 16 amino acids. Trimming stripped 8 bases from V and 6 bases from J, with 22 bases between. Germline-derived CDR1 and CDR2 are MGHRA and YSYEKL.

This clonotype has just a few counts. The V gene is TRBV25-1, the J gene TRBJ2-3; D remains ambiguous. V was trimmed by 0 bases and J by 2 bases, leaving 12 bases between them. Germline CDR1 is MGHDK and CDR2 is SYGVNS. The CDR3 loop spans 16 amino acids. CDR3 sequence (DNA): TGTGCCAGCAGTGAATATATGGGCGATGTCACAGATACGCAGTATTTT. Translating gives CASSEYMGDVTDTQYF.

This clonotype was detected many times. V and J are TRBV5-1 and TRBJ2-7; D gene uncertain. Germline V gives CDR1 SGHRS, CDR2 YFSETQ. V was pared by 6 bases and J by 3 bases, with 10 bases between. The CDR3 is made up of 12 amino acids. CDR3 in DNA: TGCGCCAGCACCTCCCTTGGCTACGAGCAGTACTTC. It codes for CASTSLGYEQYF.

This clonotype showed up just a few times. This chain links TRBV20-1 with TRBJ1-2, with TRBD1 matching 8 bases. Losses at the gene ends were 6 bases for V and 4 bases for J; bases not matched to a gene: 10. This CDR3 has 14 residues. Looked up from germline, CDR1 is DFQATT and CDR2 is SNEGSKA (reference sequence). The CDR3: CSASSATGGYGYTF. The CDR3 nucleotides read TGCAGTGCCAGTAGTGCCACAGGGGGCTATGGCTACACCTTC.

The V gene is TRBV27, the J gene TRBJ2-3, with D tentatively TRBD1 or TRBD2 (5 bases each). CDR1 MNHEY and CDR2 SMNVEV come from the germline V gene (reference sequence). CDR3 length: 12 residues. Between the trimmed V and J ends, which lost 8 bases and 1 base, there was a span of 7 bases. This CDR3 is CASGTRTDTQYF. In DNA form, the CDR3 reads TGTGCCAGCGGGACCCGCACAGATACGCAGTATTTT.

This clonotype has ten or more counts. The gene calls are TRBV5-4 and TRBJ2-7, with D perhaps TRBD1 (5 bases). The CDR3 contains 15 residues. Germline V gene sequence: CDR1 SGHNT, CDR2 YYREEE (reference sequence). Deletions cut 5 bases from V and 2 bases from J, with 17 bases between. In DNA, the CDR3 is TGTGCCAGCAGTTCCCCCGCCAGGGCAACCTACGAGCAGTACTTC. It yields the protein CASSSPARATYEQYF.

This clonotype was observed many times. This chain uses TRBV10-2 with TRBJ1-5, with D maybe TRBD1 (5 bases). The CDR3 loop spans 12 amino acids. The germline V gene has CDR1 WSHSY and CDR2 SAAADI. Between the trimmed V and J ends, which lost 6 bases and 12 bases, there was a span of 15 bases. CDR3: CASRGDRAFQHF. In DNA, the CDR3 is TGCGCCAGCAGGGGGGACCGAGCGTTCCAGCATTTT.

V is TRBV6-1 and J is TRBJ1-5; 9 nucleotides line up with TRBD1. The V and J ends lost 0 bases and 4 bases, in that order; junction bases with no gene match: 7. This CDR3 comprises 17 residues. CDR1 MNHNS and CDR2 SASEGT come from the germline V gene. The CDR3 loop is CASSEAGTGIKNQPQHF. The CDR3 coding sequence is TGTGCCAGCAGTGAAGCAGGGACAGGGATTAAAAATCAGCCCCAGCATTTT.

This clonotype turned up a few times. This chain uses TRBV3-1 with TRBJ1-1; D is uncertain. The CDR3 has 12 residues. Germline CDR1 is LGHDT and CDR2 is YNNKEL (reference sequence). The V and J ends lost 0 bases and 5 bases respectively, with 4 bases between them. The CDR3 DNA sequence: TGTGCCAGCAGCCAAGACCGGACTGAAGCTTTCTTT. Amino acid sequence: CASSQDRTEAFF.

This sequence joins TRBV6-4 and TRBJ1-2, with D possibly matching TRBD1 (6 bases). The germline V gene encodes CDR1 MRHNA and CDR2 SNTAGT. The CDR3 runs to 14 residues. V dropped 0 bases and J dropped 7 bases, with 12 bases sitting between them. CDR3 DNA sequence: TGTGCCAGCAGTGACTCTGGGGGCGCGGGTGGCTACACCTTC. It is translated as CASSDSGGAGGYTF.

This clonotype was found a few times. The rearrangement links TRBV10-1 to TRBJ2-5, with D tentatively TRBD1 (6 bases). CDR1 is WNHNN, CDR2 SYGVQD, per germline (reference sequence). This CDR3 is 14 amino acids long. V was cut by 2 bases and J by 5 bases, with 12 bases left in between. For the CDR3, the DNA is TGCGCCAGCAGTGAGGGACAGCGCACGGAGACCCAGTACTTC. Its translation is CASSEGQRTETQYF.

The chain recombines TRBV4-1 with TRBJ2-7; 8 nucleotides match TRBD1. V shed 1 base and J 7 bases; nucleotides not matched to a gene: 6. Germline CDR1 MGHRA, CDR2 YSYEKL. The CDR3 has 14 amino acids. This CDR3 is CASSQVTGVGEQYF. Written as DNA, the CDR3 is TGCGCCAGCAGCCAAGTGACAGGGGTTGGGGAGCAGTACTTC.